One T cell receptor beta chain is described in this entry. The entry originates in a study of blood T cells in healthy people across ages. Primers used in a second PCR of roughly 6 to 11 cycles were a sample-barcoded 5' primer and a J-beta primer mix. Using its own MiXCR run on the 5' RACE reads, TCRdb lists one record per CDR3 protein. This sample has approximately 940,000 distinct CDR3 sequences, with 48% found just once. The length of the CDR3 is 14 residues. Trimming at V came to 2 bases and at J to 8 bases, leaving 6 bases not matched to a gene. The germline V gene encodes CDR1 SGHTA and CDR2 FQGNSA.

The J gene is TRBJ2-4, the V gene TRBV7-2; TRBD2 matches 7 bases. The clonotype originates from a young man in good health. The specimen sequenced was blood. CDR3 DNA: TGTGCCAGCAGCTTACTGGGGGGGTCGTACATTCAGTACTTC. As protein: CASSLLGGSYIQYF.